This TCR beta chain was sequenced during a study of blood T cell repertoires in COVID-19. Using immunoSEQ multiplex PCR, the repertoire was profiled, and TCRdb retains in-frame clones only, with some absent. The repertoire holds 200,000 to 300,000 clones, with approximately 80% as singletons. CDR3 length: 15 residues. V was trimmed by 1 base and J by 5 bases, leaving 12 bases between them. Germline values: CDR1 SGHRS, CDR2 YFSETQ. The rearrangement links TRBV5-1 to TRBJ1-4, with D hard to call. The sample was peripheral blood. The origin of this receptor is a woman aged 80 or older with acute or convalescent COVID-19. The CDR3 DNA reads TGCGCCAGCAGCTTGACTACCTTCTCCAATGAAAAACTGTTTTTT. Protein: CASSLTTFSNEKLFF.